The 19 T cell receptor beta chains reported below all come from one sample, sequenced in a study of cytotoxic CD8 clonotypes in ibrutinib-treated CLL. Sequencing was performed with immunoSEQ multiplex PCR; in TCRdb, only in-frame clones are kept and a portion is missing. The sample has about 85,000 clones; around 79% are singletons. The sample consisted of PBMCs, taken after 12 months of ibrutinib treatment. Every receptor here comes from a human donor with chronic lymphocytic leukemia.

This clone appeared a few times. This rearrangement joins TRBV7-2 to TRBJ2-7, with 11 positions matching TRBD2. Trimming at V came to 8 bases and at J to 2 bases, leaving 11 bases not matched to a gene. The CDR3 totals 16 residues. Germline V gene sequence: CDR1 SGHTA, CDR2 FQGNSA. In DNA form, the CDR3 reads TGTGCCAGCCATCGCCCTAGCGGGAGGTCCCCCTACGAGCAGTACTTC. Translated, it gives CASHRPSGRSPYEQYF.

This clone was observed once. The chain is built from TRBV7-9 and TRBJ2-5; 9 nucleotides match TRBD2. With V trimmed by 1 base and J by 0 bases, 12 bases remained unmatched. The CDR3 extends over 19 amino acids. From germline, CDR1 is SEHNR and CDR2 FQNEAQ (reference sequence). DNA of the CDR3: TGTGCCAGCAGCTTAGGTAGCGGGAGTGGGGCTTGGTACCAAGAGACCCAGTACTTC. It specifies CASSLGSGSGAWYQETQYF.

V is TRBV5-1 and J is TRBJ2-5; 8 bases align to TRBD2. The CDR3 has 16 residues. V lost 5 bases, J lost 5 bases, and 14 bases stayed unmatched. The V gene's germline CDR1 is SGHRS and CDR2 YFSETQ. The CDR3 is CASSPLAAGVYETQYF. DNA of the CDR3: TGCGCCAGCAGTCCCCTCGCAGCGGGGGTATATGAGACCCAGTACTTC.

In its sample, this clone was seen a few times. One end of the junction does not line up with germline, which may come from a read error. V usage is TRBV7-7 and J usage is TRBJ2-2; D might be TRBD1 (5 bases). Germline CDR1 and CDR2: SSHAT and FNYEAQ (reference sequence). This CDR3 has 14 residues. The CDR3, as DNA: TGTGCTAGCAGCTCCACGTTAGGGGCCGGGGAGCTGTTTTTT. Residues: CASSSTLGAGELFF.

This clone has more than one count but fewer than ten. The chain employs TRBV28 and TRBJ1-5; 8 nucleotides match TRBD1. CDR1 and CDR2 (germline): MDHEN, SYDVKM. This CDR3 has 15 amino acids. V gave up 2 bases and J gave up 6 bases; unmatched junction bases: 6. The CDR3 loop reads CASSLLGQGGQPQHF. Written as DNA, the CDR3 is TGTGCCAGCAGTTTACTCGGACAGGGTGGTCAGCCCCAGCATTTT.

The gene calls are TRBV28 and TRBJ2-2; 8 nucleotides match TRBD2. Germline values: CDR1 MDHEN, CDR2 SYDVKM. The CDR3 extends over 16 amino acids. V dropped 3 bases and J dropped 3; count of bases not matched to a gene: 6. The chain's CDR3 is CASSFRAGGHTGELFF. DNA for the CDR3: TGTGCCAGCAGTTTTCGGGCGGGGGGTCACACCGGGGAGCTGTTTTTT.

The CDR3 reads CASSLRDAQPQHF. The CDR3 DNA reads as TGTGCCAGCAGCCTCAGGGATGCTCAGCCCCAGCATTTT. The rearrangement links TRBV6-5 to TRBJ1-5, with D perhaps TRBD1 (5 bases). The CDR3 loop spans 13 amino acids. The germline V and J ends were trimmed by 6 bases and 6 bases, with 12 bases remaining between them. Germline V gene data show CDR1 as MNHEY and CDR2 as SVGAGI.

The rearrangement links TRBV7-2 to TRBJ2-1, with D possibly called TRBD1 or TRBD2 (5 bases each). V lost 4 bases and J lost 4, with 11 bases in between. Germline V gene lookup returns CDR1 SGHTA and CDR2 FQGNSA. The CDR3 consists of 14 residues. The CDR3 region is CASSSRGGYNEQFF. The CDR3 DNA sequence: TGTGCCAGCAGCTCCCGTGGGGGTTACAATGAGCAGTTCTTC. Full variable domain (remainder filled in from reference TRBV7-2 and TRBJ2-1): GAGVSQSPSNKVTEKGKDVELRCDPISGHTALYWYRQSLGQGLEFLIYFQGNSAPDKSGLPSDRFSAERTGGSVSTLTIQRTQQEDSAVYLCASSSRGGYNEQFFGPGTRLTVL.

The chain recombines TRBV18 with TRBJ1-5; possible D gene TRBD1, 6 bases. The CDR3 has 13 residues. The V end was cut by 1 base, the J end by 11 bases, with 12 bases between. Germline V gene lookup returns CDR1 KGHSH and CDR2 LQKENI. The CDR3, as DNA: TGTGCCAGCTCACCACGGGGAGACAGGACCCAGCATTTT. As protein: CASSPRGDRTQHF. The variable domain in full, completed from reference TRBV18 and TRBJ1-5, reads NAGVMQNPRHLVRRRGQEARLRCSPMKGHSHVYWYRQLPEEGLKFMVYLQKENIIDESGMPKERFSAEFPKEGPSILRIQQVVRGDSAAYFCASSPRGDRTQHFGDGTRLSIL.

This clone appeared a few times. The chain combines TRBV5-6 with TRBJ1-2, with D possibly TRBD1 on 6 matching bases. This CDR3 contains 13 residues. V lost 4 bases and J lost 4, with 11 bases in between. Looked up from germline, CDR1 is SGHDT and CDR2 is YYEEEE. The CDR3 bases are TGTGCCAGCAGCGGGACAAGGCCCTATGGCTACACCTTC. It codes for CASSGTRPYGYTF. The complete variable domain, with remaining parts taken from reference TRBV5-6 and TRBJ1-2, reads DAGVTQSPTHLIKTRGQQVTLRCSPKSGHDTVSWYQQALGQGPQFIFQYYEEEERQRGNFPDRFSGHQFPNYSSELNVNALLLGDSALYLCASSGTRPYGYTFGSGTRLTVV.

The chain carries TRBV10-3 and TRBJ2-7, with 7 bases that match TRBD1. CDR1 and CDR2 (germline): ENHRY, SYGVKD. With 4 bases clipped from V and 3 bases from J, the junction kept 6 bases outside the gene matches. This CDR3 is built from 14 residues. The CDR3 DNA sequence: TGTGCCATCAGTGCTTCGGGACAGAGCTACGAGCAGTACTTC. Its protein product is CAISASGQSYEQYF.

This sequence joins TRBV5-6 and TRBJ2-5; 9 positions agree with TRBD1. CDR1 and CDR2 from the germline V gene are SGHDT and YYEEEE. The CDR3 is 14 amino acids. Germline trimming cut 3 bases from V and 5 bases from J; bases unmatched to any gene: 5. In nucleotides, the CDR3 is TGTGCCAGCAGCTCCGGGACAGGGTACGAGACCCAGTACTTC. It translates to CASSSGTGYETQYF.

The rearrangement joins TRBV5-4 to TRBJ2-1, with 8 bases fitting TRBD2. There are 14 residues in the CDR3. Germline trimming cut 0 bases from V and 9 bases from J; bases unmatched to any gene: 5. Germline loops: CDR1 SGHNT, CDR2 YYREEE (reference sequence). The CDR3 is CASSLAGTRGEQFF. CDR3 sequence (DNA): TGTGCCAGCAGCTTGGCGGGGACTAGAGGTGAGCAGTTCTTC.

The gene calls are TRBV4-3 and TRBJ1-2, with a possible D match to TRBD1 (5 bases). The CDR3 runs 13 residues. The germline V gene encodes CDR1 LGHNA and CDR2 YSLEER. The germline V and J ends were trimmed by 4 bases and 11 bases, with 17 bases remaining between them. CDR3 residues: CASSPPRRGVYTF. The CDR3 DNA follows: TGCGCCAGCAGCCCCCCTCGTCGGGGGGTATACACCTTC.

The CDR3 is CASRAGYEQYF. Here the CDR3 DNA reads TGTGCCAGCCGGGCGGGGTACGAGCAGTACTTC. The rearrangement links TRBV28 to TRBJ2-7, with D perhaps matching TRBD2 (6 bases). Germline-derived CDR1 and CDR2 are MDHEN and SYDVKM. Trimming removed 8 bases at V and 4 bases at J, with 9 bases between. The CDR3 is made up of 11 amino acids.

CDR3 amino acids: CASSLVVLAISDTQYF. The CDR3 bases are TGTGCCAGCAGCTTGGTCGTTTTGGCCATATCAGATACGCAGTATTTT. The rearrangement joins TRBV5-8 to TRBJ2-3; D call uncertain. V was pared by 0 bases and J by 4 bases, with 15 bases between. CDR1 SGHTS and CDR2 YDEGEE come from the germline V gene. The CDR3 runs to 16 residues.

The rearrangement joins TRBV10-1 to TRBJ2-5, with 15 bases fitting TRBD2. Trimming cost V 6 bases and J 2 bases; bases outside gene matches: 4. Germline V gene lookup returns CDR1 WNHNN and CDR2 SYGVQD (reference sequence). CDR3 length equals 16 residues. In DNA, the CDR3 is TGCGCCAGCAGCCACGGACTAGCGGGGGGGCAAGAGACCCAGTACTTC. Protein: CASSHGLAGGQETQYF.

This clone was observed once. CDR3 region: CASSPGQGARRGYGYTF. The CDR3 DNA reads as TGTGCCAGCAGCCCGGGACAGGGGGCGCGGCGGGGCTATGGCTACACCTTC. The chain recombines TRBV7-2 with TRBJ1-2, with 12 bases matching TRBD1. The junction had 11 bases not matched to a gene; V was cut back by 5 bases and J by 4 bases. Germline CDR1 SGHTA, CDR2 FQGNSA. The CDR3 totals 17 residues.

This clone appeared a few times. The J gene is TRBJ2-3, the V gene TRBV18; D remains ambiguous. CDR3 length: 11 residues. The germline V gene encodes CDR1 KGHSH and CDR2 LQKENI. Trimming took off 3 bases at V and 8 bases at J, with 6 bases between the two ends. The CDR3 sequence: CASSPVGTQYF. The CDR3 nucleotides are TGTGCCAGCTCACCTGTGGGTACGCAGTATTTT.